This T cell receptor beta chain is drawn from a study of CD8 T cells in Susac syndrome. Overall study findings and caveats: An acknowledgment was made by the study that its TCR sequencing and HLA analysis involved relatively few individuals.

On this clonotype itself: Its antigen remains unknown.

CDR3 length: 14 amino acids. V trimming: 10 bases; J trimming: 0 bases; junction bases outside the gene matches: 7. From germline, CDR1 is MNHNS and CDR2 SASEGT. Through negative isolation, CD4+ and CD8+ T cells were obtained, while TEMRA cells were enriched using FACS. Random hexamers primed reverse transcription of about 0.45 to 1 ug RNA. Coverage of TCR beta CDR3 amplification by immunoSEQ multiplex PCR extended to 54 Vbeta and 13 Jbeta. In TCRdb, the immunoSEQ multiplex PCR reads were re-called with MiXCR into one record per CDR3 protein. The data contain 200,000 to 250,000 distinct CDR3 sequences, 85% to 95% of them singletons.

This clonotype was sampled from a human donor with multiple sclerosis. The chain joins TRBV6-1 to TRBJ2-3, with TRBD1 matching over 7 bases. The material sequenced was CD4+ T cells from PBMCs. CDR3 in amino acids: CAISLGQSTDTQYF. CDR3 in DNA: TGTGCCATCAGCCTGGGACAGAGCACAGATACGCAGTATTTT.